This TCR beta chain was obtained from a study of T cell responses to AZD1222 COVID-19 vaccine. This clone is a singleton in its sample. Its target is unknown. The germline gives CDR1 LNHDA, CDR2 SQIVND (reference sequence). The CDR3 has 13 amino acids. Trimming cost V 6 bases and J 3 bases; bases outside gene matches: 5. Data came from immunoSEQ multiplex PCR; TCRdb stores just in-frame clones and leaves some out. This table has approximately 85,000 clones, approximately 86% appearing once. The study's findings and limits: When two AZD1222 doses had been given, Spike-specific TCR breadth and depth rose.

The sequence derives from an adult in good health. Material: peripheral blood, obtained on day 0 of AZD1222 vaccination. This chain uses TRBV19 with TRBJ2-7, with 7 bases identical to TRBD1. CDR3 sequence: CASSTTGDYEQYF. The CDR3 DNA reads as TGTGCCAGTAGCACAACAGGGGACTACGAGCAGTACTTC. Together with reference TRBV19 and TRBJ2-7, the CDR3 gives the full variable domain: DGGITQSPKYLFRKEGQNVTLSCEQNLNHDAMYWYRQDPGQGLRLIYYSQIVNDFQKGDIAEGYSVSREKKESFPLTVTSAQKNPTAFYLCASSTTGDYEQYFGPGTRLTVT.